This TCR beta chain was recovered during a study of shared clonotypes between healthy human individuals. Comments on this clone: The same CDR3 can be traced to other DNA sequences in this sample.

Germline V CDR1 and CDR2: DFQATT, SNEGSKA (reference sequence). V gave up 6 bases and J gave up 5 bases, with 7 bases separating them. The CDR3 runs to 10 residues. Sequencing used immunoSEQ multiplex PCR; TCRdb keeps in-frame clones, though not all of them. The top ten clones hold roughly 0.13% of a sample with millions of clones, approximately 95% of them seen once. The sample taken for sequencing was naive CD4+ T cells sorted from blood. The subset here: CD45RA+ positively selected. The TCR comes from a man in his late teens or twenties in good health. The chain uses TRBV20-1 and TRBJ2-5; no firm D call. For the CDR3, the DNA is TGCAGTGCCTCCGGGGAGACCCAGTACTTC. It encodes CSASGETQYF.